Shown below are 5 T cell receptor beta chains from a single sample sequenced in a study of Tregs in tolerant kidney transplant recipients. The protocol was immunoSEQ multiplex PCR, while the TCRdb copy is restricted to in-frame clones and leaves out a portion. The sample records some 100,000 clones, 85% to 95% being singletons. Sequencing was carried out using CD4+ T cells from blood. All receptors derive from a human donor in good health.

The chain recombines TRBV6-4 with TRBJ1-1; the D gene is possibly TRBD1 (6 bases). The CDR3 length is 12 residues. Trimming removed 9 bases at V and 4 bases at J, with 12 bases between. Germline V gene data show CDR1 as MRHNA and CDR2 as SNTAGT. The CDR3 nucleotides are TGTGCCAGAAAAACAGGGACCACTGAAGCTTTCTTT. Its protein product is CARKTGTTEAFF.

The chain combines TRBV4-2 with TRBJ2-7; D unclear. The germline V gene encodes CDR1 LGHNA and CDR2 YNFKEQ. The V end lost 2 bases, the J end lost 6 bases, and 8 bases lay between the germline ends. The length of the CDR3 is 12 residues. The chain's CDR3 is CASSQTSLEQYF. The CDR3 DNA reads TGTGCCAGCAGCCAAACCTCTCTCGAGCAGTACTTC.

The V and J genes are TRBV11-2 and TRBJ2-1; tentatively, D is TRBD1 (5 bases). This CDR3 has 13 amino acids. The V gene lost 5 bases and the J gene lost 8 bases, with 13 bases spanning the gap. CDR1 SGHAT and CDR2 FQNNGV come from the germline V gene. CDR3 protein: CASSPPQGDEQFF. The CDR3, as DNA: TGTGCCAGCAGCCCCCCCCAGGGTGATGAGCAGTTCTTC.

The chain links TRBV18 to TRBJ2-1, with D uncertain. The CDR3 is made up of 14 amino acids. V lost 2 bases and J 4 bases, leaving 9 bases between the germline ends. Germline CDR1 is KGHSH and CDR2 is LQKENI. The CDR3 reads CASSPGNGYNEQFF. In DNA, the CDR3 is TGTGCCAGCTCACCAGGAAACGGGTACAATGAGCAGTTCTTC.

The rearrangement joins TRBV7-9 to TRBJ2-1, with 7 bases fitting TRBD2. Trimming removed 7 bases from V and 1 base from J; junction bases left unmatched: 7. From germline, CDR1 is SEHNR and CDR2 FQNEAQ (reference sequence). This CDR3 is built from 15 residues. The CDR3 loop reads CASIPRGGSYNEQFF. The CDR3 DNA is TGTGCCAGCATCCCCCGCGGGGGTTCCTACAATGAGCAGTTCTTC.